Listed below are T cell receptor beta chains from one sample, sequenced in a study of T cell responses to AZD1222 COVID-19 vaccine. Using immunoSEQ multiplex PCR, the repertoire was profiled, and TCRdb retains in-frame clones only, with some absent. The table has roughly 120,000 clones, around 89% seen once; the top ten hold 6.5% to 7.5%. Material: peripheral blood, obtained 28 days after the second AZD1222 dose. The receptor set was obtained from an adult who received the AZD1222 COVID-19 vaccine. Both conserved end residues are part of each CDR3. Fields, in order: CDR3 length, V gene, J gene, D gene, clone size, CDR3 DNA, CDR3 protein. A D gene is named only where the DNA matches it firmly. Size tells how often a clone was seen (once, few, many) or the class of an expanded clone, and some rows leave it out.

cdr3_length: 13; v_call: TRBV7-3; j_call: TRBJ1-1; d_call: TRBD1; clone_size: .; cdr3_nt: TGTGCCAGCAGCTCCGACAGGGGGCTTGGAGCTTTCTTT; cdr3_aa: CASSSDRGLGAFF
cdr3_length: 13; v_call: TRBV7-7; j_call: TRBJ2-1; d_call: .; clone_size: .; cdr3_nt: TGTGCTAGCAGCACCGGCCTAGCGAATGAGCAGTTCTTC; cdr3_aa: CASSTGLANEQFF
cdr3_length: 17; v_call: TRBV3-1/TRBV3-2; j_call: TRBJ2-5; d_call: .; clone_size: .; cdr3_nt: TGTGCCAGCAGCCATTTCTGGGCGCCCATAGGGGGAGAGACCCAGTACTTC; cdr3_aa: CASSHFWAPIGGETQYF
cdr3_length: 16; v_call: TRBV27; j_call: TRBJ2-1; d_call: .; clone_size: .; cdr3_nt: TGTGCCAGCAGTCCCTATGGGGGGCACTCCTACAATGAGCAGTTCTTC; cdr3_aa: CASSPYGGHSYNEQFF
cdr3_length: 13; v_call: TRBV30; j_call: TRBJ2-7; d_call: .; clone_size: .; cdr3_nt: TGTGCCTGGAGTGTAGGGGCCGGATCCGAGCAGTACTTC; cdr3_aa: CAWSVGAGSEQYF
cdr3_length: 16; v_call: TRBV28; j_call: TRBJ2-1; d_call: .; clone_size: .; cdr3_nt: TGTGCCAGCAGGTATTGGAGGGCCGAGAATGCGAATGAGCAGTTCTTC; cdr3_aa: CASRYWRAENANEQFF
cdr3_length: 17; v_call: TRBV9; j_call: TRBJ2-1; d_call: TRBD2; clone_size: once; cdr3_nt: TGTGCCAGCAGCGTAAGCCAGGGACTAGCGGGAGCCCTTGAGCAGTTCTTC; cdr3_aa: CASSVSQGLAGALEQFF
cdr3_length: 13; v_call: TRBV18; j_call: TRBJ2-1; d_call: .; clone_size: .; cdr3_nt: TGTGCCAGCTCCCCTACCGGGGCCCGTGAGGGGTTCTTC; cdr3_aa: CASSPTGAREGFF
cdr3_length: 15; v_call: TRBV29-1; j_call: TRBJ2-3; d_call: TRBD1; clone_size: few; cdr3_nt: TGCAGCGTTGAAGGTGGACAGGGTATAACAGATACGCAGTATTTT; cdr3_aa: CSVEGGQGITDTQYF
cdr3_length: 14; v_call: TRBV9; j_call: TRBJ2-7; d_call: TRBD1; clone_size: .; cdr3_nt: TGTGCCAGCAGCTGGGGACAGTACTCCTACGAGCAGTACTTC; cdr3_aa: CASSWGQYSYEQYF
cdr3_length: 15; v_call: TRBV19; j_call: TRBJ1-6; d_call: .; clone_size: .; cdr3_nt: TGTGCCAGTAGTCAAGAGGACAGATTTAATTCACCCCTCCACTTT; cdr3_aa: CASSQEDRFNSPLHF
cdr3_length: 15; v_call: TRBV5-4; j_call: TRBJ1-2; d_call: TRBD1; clone_size: .; cdr3_nt: TGTGCCAGCAGCTCCTCGGGACAGGGAAACTATGGCTACACCTTC; cdr3_aa: CASSSSGQGNYGYTF
cdr3_length: 15; v_call: TRBV4-1; j_call: TRBJ1-2; d_call: TRBD1; clone_size: .; cdr3_nt: TGCGCCAGCAGCCAAGATACAGGGGCCGTTTATGGCTACACCTTC; cdr3_aa: CASSQDTGAVYGYTF
cdr3_length: 13; v_call: TRBV5-1; j_call: TRBJ2-1; d_call: TRBD2; clone_size: .; cdr3_nt: TGCGCCAGCAGCGCACTAGCGCTCAATGAGCAGTTCTTC; cdr3_aa: CASSALALNEQFF
cdr3_length: 17; v_call: TRBV14; j_call: TRBJ1-1; d_call: TRBD1; clone_size: .; cdr3_nt: TGTGCCAGCAGCCCCAATTACAGACAGGGGGCGAACACTGAAGCTTTCTTT; cdr3_aa: CASSPNYRQGANTEAFF
cdr3_length: 14; v_call: TRBV4-3; j_call: TRBJ1-3; d_call: .; clone_size: .; cdr3_nt: TGCGCCAGCAGCCATCCCAGGGACTTTCCTGCCCTATATTTT; cdr3_aa: CASSHPRDFPALYF
cdr3_length: 14; v_call: TRBV2; j_call: TRBJ1-3; d_call: .; clone_size: .; cdr3_nt: TGTGCCAGCAGCGAGAGGAGCTCTGGAAACACCATATATTTT; cdr3_aa: CASSERSSGNTIYF
cdr3_length: 13; v_call: TRBV2; j_call: TRBJ2-3; d_call: TRBD2; clone_size: .; cdr3_nt: TGTGCCAGCAGTGAAGATAGGGGAGGGGCGCAGTATTTT; cdr3_aa: CASSEDRGGAQYF
cdr3_length: 14; v_call: TRBV4-1; j_call: TRBJ2-7; d_call: TRBD2; clone_size: .; cdr3_nt: TGCGCCAGCAGCCGAACCGGGACTAACTACGAGCAGTACTTC; cdr3_aa: CASSRTGTNYEQYF
cdr3_length: 11; v_call: TRBV6-6; j_call: TRBJ2-1; d_call: .; clone_size: .; cdr3_nt: TGTGCCAGCAGTTACCCTGGTGAGCAGTTCTTC; cdr3_aa: CASSYPGEQFF
cdr3_length: 16; v_call: TRBV7-8; j_call: TRBJ1-5; d_call: .; clone_size: .; cdr3_nt: TGTGCCAGCAGCGTTCGGCGCGGACGTAGCAATCAGCCCCAGCATTTT; cdr3_aa: CASSVRRGRSNQPQHF
cdr3_length: 15; v_call: TRBV9; j_call: TRBJ1-1; d_call: TRBD1; clone_size: .; cdr3_nt: TGTGCCAGCAGCGTAGTGGACAGGGGTAGCACTGAAGCTTTCTTT; cdr3_aa: CASSVVDRGSTEAFF
cdr3_length: 15; v_call: TRBV28; j_call: TRBJ1-5; d_call: .; clone_size: .; cdr3_nt: TGTGCCAGCAGCCGGACCACCTCTGAAGGTCAGCCCCAGCATTTT; cdr3_aa: CASSRTTSEGQPQHF
cdr3_length: 17; v_call: TRBV5-4; j_call: TRBJ2-1; d_call: TRBD2; clone_size: once; cdr3_nt: TGTGCCAGCAGCTTGGAGGCGGGGGGGTATTTCGACAATGAGCAGTTCTTC; cdr3_aa: CASSLEAGGYFDNEQFF
cdr3_length: 14; v_call: TRBV6-5; j_call: TRBJ1-4; d_call: .; clone_size: .; cdr3_nt: TGTGCCAGCAGGTGGGATGCAACTAATGAAAAACTGTTTTTT; cdr3_aa: CASRWDATNEKLFF
cdr3_length: 15; v_call: TRBV5-6; j_call: TRBJ1-4; d_call: .; clone_size: .; cdr3_nt: TGTGCCAGCAGGCGGATCAGGGAGGAGAATGAAAAACTGTTTTTT; cdr3_aa: CASRRIREENEKLFF
cdr3_length: 14; v_call: TRBV5-6; j_call: TRBJ2-7; d_call: .; clone_size: .; cdr3_nt: TGTGCCAGCAGCTTGATTGTCCAGACTTACGAGCAGTACTTC; cdr3_aa: CASSLIVQTYEQYF
cdr3_length: 11; v_call: TRBV3-1/TRBV3-2; j_call: TRBJ2-7; d_call: .; clone_size: .; cdr3_nt: TGTGCCAGCAGCCAAGGGGATAGCGCGTACTTC; cdr3_aa: CASSQGDSAYF
cdr3_length: 15; v_call: TRBV2; j_call: TRBJ1-5; d_call: .; clone_size: .; cdr3_nt: TGTGCCAGCAACAACATACCAAGCCCTAATCAGCCCCAGCATTTT; cdr3_aa: CASNNIPSPNQPQHF
cdr3_length: 13; v_call: TRBV6-5; j_call: TRBJ2-5; d_call: .; clone_size: .; cdr3_nt: TGTGCCAGCAGCTCCGGGGGCTTTGAGACCCAGTACTTC; cdr3_aa: CASSSGGFETQYF
cdr3_length: 15; v_call: TRBV7-7; j_call: TRBJ2-3; d_call: TRBD1; clone_size: .; cdr3_nt: TGTGCTAGCAGCGTCATGGCAGGGGGCATAGATACGCAGTATTTT; cdr3_aa: CASSVMAGGIDTQYF
cdr3_length: 13; v_call: TRBV27; j_call: TRBJ1-1; d_call: .; clone_size: .; cdr3_nt: TGTGCCAGCAGTTTTAATCTTGAGACTGAAGCTTTCTTT; cdr3_aa: CASSFNLETEAFF
cdr3_length: 17; v_call: TRBV10-2; j_call: TRBJ2-7; d_call: .; clone_size: .; cdr3_nt: TGCGCCAGCAGTTCCTTTCACCCCGGGCTCTCCAACTACGAGCAGTACTTC; cdr3_aa: CASSSFHPGLSNYEQYF
cdr3_length: 14; v_call: TRBV28; j_call: TRBJ1-2; d_call: TRBD1; clone_size: .; cdr3_nt: TGTGCCAGCAGTTCCGCCGGACAGGGGTATGGCTACACCTTC; cdr3_aa: CASSSAGQGYGYTF
cdr3_length: 16; v_call: TRBV7-9; j_call: TRBJ2-3; d_call: .; clone_size: .; cdr3_nt: TGTGCCAGCAGCCCCCGACAAGGGGGGAACACAGATACGCAGTATTTT; cdr3_aa: CASSPRQGGNTDTQYF
cdr3_length: 15; v_call: TRBV7-2; j_call: TRBJ2-1; d_call: TRBD1; clone_size: .; cdr3_nt: TGTGCCAGCAGCTTTGAGGGGACAGTCAACAATGAGCAGTTCTTC; cdr3_aa: CASSFEGTVNNEQFF
cdr3_length: 14; v_call: TRBV11-3; j_call: TRBJ2-1; d_call: TRBD2; clone_size: .; cdr3_nt: TGTGCCAGCAGCTTTACCCGGGGGGACAATGAGCAGTTCTTC; cdr3_aa: CASSFTRGDNEQFF
cdr3_length: 16; v_call: TRBV4-1; j_call: TRBJ2-1; d_call: TRBD2; clone_size: .; cdr3_nt: TGCGCCAGCAGCCAAGATGGCGGGAGGGGGTATAATGAGCAGTTCTTC; cdr3_aa: CASSQDGGRGYNEQFF
cdr3_length: 13; v_call: TRBV7-3; j_call: TRBJ1-1; d_call: .; clone_size: .; cdr3_nt: TGTGCCAGCAGCTTACAGGGGAGCACTGAAGCTTTCTTT; cdr3_aa: CASSLQGSTEAFF
cdr3_length: 17; v_call: TRBV18; j_call: TRBJ2-3; d_call: TRBD2; clone_size: .; cdr3_nt: TGTGCCAGCTCACCAATCGGGAGCGGGGGGACAACAGATACGCAGTATTTT; cdr3_aa: CASSPIGSGGTTDTQYF
cdr3_length: 16; v_call: TRBV27; j_call: TRBJ2-1; d_call: .; clone_size: .; cdr3_nt: TGTGCCAGCAGTTTAGGTAGTATCGGATCGGGCAATGAGCAGTTCTTC; cdr3_aa: CASSLGSIGSGNEQFF
cdr3_length: 14; v_call: TRBV7-9; j_call: TRBJ1-1; d_call: TRBD1; clone_size: .; cdr3_nt: TGTGCCAGCAAGGGGGCGGGAACGGGCACTGAAGCTTTCTTT; cdr3_aa: CASKGAGTGTEAFF
cdr3_length: 15; v_call: TRBV19; j_call: TRBJ1-5; d_call: .; clone_size: .; cdr3_nt: TGTGCCAGTAGTATTGGGGGGGGTTGGCCTCAGCCCCAGCATTTT; cdr3_aa: CASSIGGGWPQPQHF
cdr3_length: 14; v_call: TRBV19; j_call: TRBJ1-5; d_call: .; clone_size: .; cdr3_nt: TGTGCCAGTAGCCATAATTTGGGCAATCAGCCCCAGCATTTT; cdr3_aa: CASSHNLGNQPQHF
cdr3_length: 12; v_call: TRBV6-5; j_call: TRBJ1-1; d_call: .; clone_size: .; cdr3_nt: TGTGCCAGCAGCCCGACCGGCGATGAAGCTTTCTTT; cdr3_aa: CASSPTGDEAFF
cdr3_length: 14; v_call: TRBV30; j_call: TRBJ1-3; d_call: .; clone_size: .; cdr3_nt: TGTGCCTGGGGCTCAGGGGTTGCTGGAAACACCATATATTTT; cdr3_aa: CAWGSGVAGNTIYF
cdr3_length: 16; v_call: TRBV4-2; j_call: TRBJ2-7; d_call: .; clone_size: .; cdr3_nt: TGTGCCAGCAGCCCGCACGGAGGAGGGGGCACCTATGAGCAGTACTTC; cdr3_aa: CASSPHGGGGTYEQYF
cdr3_length: 15; v_call: TRBV6-2/TRBV6-3; j_call: TRBJ2-2; d_call: TRBD1; clone_size: .; cdr3_nt: TGTGCCAGCAGTAACAGACAGGGCAGCACCGGGGAGCTGTTTTTT; cdr3_aa: CASSNRQGSTGELFF
cdr3_length: 14; v_call: TRBV2; j_call: TRBJ1-1; d_call: TRBD1; clone_size: .; cdr3_nt: TGTGCCAGCAGCGAGGACAGGGTTTACACTGAAGCTTTCTTT; cdr3_aa: CASSEDRVYTEAFF
cdr3_length: 10; v_call: TRBV20-1; j_call: TRBJ1-4; d_call: .; clone_size: .; cdr3_nt: TGCAGTATCCCCCGCGAAAAACTGTTTTTT; cdr3_aa: CSIPREKLFF
cdr3_length: 15; v_call: TRBV5-1; j_call: TRBJ2-2; d_call: .; clone_size: .; cdr3_nt: TGCGCCAGCAGCTTGCCGCCAGGGTACACCGGGGAGCTGTTTTTT; cdr3_aa: CASSLPPGYTGELFF
cdr3_length: 13; v_call: TRBV5-1; j_call: TRBJ2-6; d_call: .; clone_size: .; cdr3_nt: TGCGCCAGCAGTCCCCAGGGAACCAACGTCCTGACTTTC; cdr3_aa: CASSPQGTNVLTF
cdr3_length: 13; v_call: TRBV27; j_call: TRBJ2-2; d_call: .; clone_size: .; cdr3_nt: TGTGCCAGCAGCGCAGTTGGCACCGGGGAGCTGTTTTTT; cdr3_aa: CASSAVGTGELFF
cdr3_length: 15; v_call: TRBV4-2; j_call: TRBJ1-5; d_call: .; clone_size: few; cdr3_nt: TGTGCCAGCAGCCAAGATGCGGGCCACAATCAGCCCCAGCATTTT; cdr3_aa: CASSQDAGHNQPQHF
cdr3_length: 15; v_call: TRBV7-2; j_call: TRBJ2-4; d_call: .; clone_size: .; cdr3_nt: TGTGCCAGCAGCCCCAGTCGGGGGTGGATAAACATTCAGTACTTC; cdr3_aa: CASSPSRGWINIQYF